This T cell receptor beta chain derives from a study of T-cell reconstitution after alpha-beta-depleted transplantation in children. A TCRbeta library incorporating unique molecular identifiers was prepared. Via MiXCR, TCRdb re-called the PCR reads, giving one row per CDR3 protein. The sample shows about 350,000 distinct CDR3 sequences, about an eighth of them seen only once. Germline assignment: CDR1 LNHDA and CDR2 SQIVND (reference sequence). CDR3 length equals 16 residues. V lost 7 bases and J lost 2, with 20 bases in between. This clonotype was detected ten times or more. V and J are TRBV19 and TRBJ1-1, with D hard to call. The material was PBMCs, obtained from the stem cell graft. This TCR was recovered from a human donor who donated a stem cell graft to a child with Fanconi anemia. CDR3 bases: TGTGCCAGTAATAATTTGACTCCTAGCGGAAACACTGAAGCTTTCTTT. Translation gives CASNNLTPSGNTEAFF.